This T cell receptor (beta chain) originates from a study of T cells after yellow fever vaccination. Whole-study results and caveats: Re-detected after boosting: most primary clones, more than 95% of CD4 and roughly 88% of CD8. CD4 and CD8 compartments shared a small share of clonotypes, likely from convergent recombination. Highly abundant clonotypes carried over from the bulk population could end up in FACS-sorted repertoires as contaminants.

Production of TCR cDNA was by 5'RACE template switching, which also added a universal primer site and UMIs. In TCRdb, the 5' RACE reads were re-called with MiXCR into one record per CDR3 protein. Among some 420,000 distinct CDR3 sequences listed, around 20% were seen once. Worth noting for this clonotype: What it binds is not known.

The CDR3 has 14 residues. Trimming cost V 0 bases and J 6 bases, with 12 bases left between them. Germline CDR1 SGHRS, CDR2 YFSETQ. The clonotype originates from a man between 18 and 35 years old who received the YFV17D yellow fever vaccine. The sample consisted of PBMCs, taken before the yellow fever booster vaccination. The rearrangement uses TRBV5-1 and TRBJ1-2; D is unresolved. The CDR3 sequence is CASSLDLATNGYTF. The CDR3 DNA reads TGCGCCAGCAGCTTGGACCTCGCCACGAATGGCTACACCTTC.